These 15 T cell receptor beta chains originate from one sample sequenced in a study of blood T cell repertoires in COVID-19. Sequenced by immunoSEQ multiplex PCR; TCRdb stores in-frame clones only, minus some. In the table there are approximately 470,000 clones, 80% to 90% of which are singletons. Sequences were obtained from peripheral blood. The receptors derive from a human donor in a cohort sampled during active COVID-19.

The CDR3 spells CASSLSGGEQYF. In nucleotides, the CDR3 is TGTGCCAGCAGCTTGTCGGGTGGAGAGCAGTACTTC. The chain links TRBV7-9 to TRBJ2-7; no firm D call. This CDR3 is 12 amino acids long. Trimming took off 3 bases at V and 7 bases at J, with 10 bases between the two ends. In germline, CDR1 is SEHNR, CDR2 FQNEAQ (reference sequence).

The chain links TRBV4-2 to TRBJ1-1; 7 bases align to TRBD1. Trimming removed 4 bases from V and 0 bases from J; junction bases left unmatched: 11. This CDR3 is 17 amino acids long. In germline, CDR1 is LGHNA, CDR2 YNFKEQ. The CDR3 nucleotides read TGTGCCAGCAGCCCGGGAAACAGGGGCAACATGAACACTGAAGCTTTCTTT. It is translated as CASSPGNRGNMNTEAFF.

The chain is built from TRBV5-1 and TRBJ2-7; 13 nucleotides align to TRBD2. Unmatched junction bases numbered 6, after V lost 2 bases and J lost 1 base. CDR1 is SGHRS, CDR2 YFSETQ, per germline. The CDR3 covers 17 residues. As DNA, the CDR3 is TGCGCCAGCAGCTTACGGGGGACTAGCGGGATATCCTACGAGCAGTACTTC. This sequence encodes CASSLRGTSGISYEQYF.

The J gene is TRBJ1-2, the V gene TRBV5-5; D gene unclear. Deletions cut 4 bases from V and 4 bases from J, with 14 bases between. There are 14 residues in the CDR3. Germline loops: CDR1 SGHKS, CDR2 YYEKEE (reference sequence). The CDR3 DNA follows: TGTGCCAGCAGCGAATCTGCAGAGGTCTATGGCTACACCTTC. Encoded protein: CASSESAEVYGYTF.

The rearrangement joins TRBV2 to TRBJ2-7, with 10 bases identical to TRBD2. The CDR3 is 18 amino acids. V was clipped by 3 bases and J by 1 base; unmatched bases: 12. Per the germline V gene, CDR1 is SNHLY and CDR2 is FYNNEI. CDR3 residues: CASSEGWLAGVVSYEQYF. The CDR3 DNA is TGTGCCAGCAGTGAGGGTTGGCTAGCGGGAGTCGTGTCCTACGAGCAGTACTTC.

This sequence joins TRBV15 and TRBJ2-3; 10 nucleotides agree with TRBD2. V trimming: 0 bases; J trimming: 2 bases; junction bases outside the gene matches: 14. CDR1 and CDR2 (germline): LNHNV, YYDKDF (reference sequence). This CDR3 has 20 residues. The CDR3 coding sequence is TGTGCCACCAGCAGAGATCCCCTAGCGGGAGTGGGGGGTTCCACAGATACGCAGTATTTT. Translation gives CATSRDPLAGVGGSTDTQYF.

This clone was counted once. This sequence joins TRBV15 and TRBJ2-5; 10 bases are a match to TRBD2. Looked up from germline, CDR1 is LNHNV and CDR2 is YYDKDF (reference sequence). There are 15 residues in the CDR3. Trimming took 4 bases from V and 2 from J; bases not matched to a gene: 4. CDR3 region: CATSKEAGGQETQYF. The DNA of the CDR3 is TGTGCCACCAGCAAGGAAGCGGGAGGGCAAGAGACCCAGTACTTC.

V and J are TRBV3-1 (or the pseudogene TRBV3-2) and TRBJ1-2, with D maybe TRBD1 (6 bases). Germline V gene lookup returns CDR1 LGHDT and CDR2 YNNKEL (reference sequence). The CDR3 has 15 amino acids. V was cut by 0 bases and J by 5 bases, with 13 bases left in between. CDR3 coding DNA: TGTGCCAGCAGCCAAGATACAGGGAATTTTTATGGCTACACCTTC. Translated, it gives CASSQDTGNFYGYTF.

This rearrangement joins TRBV6-2 or TRBV6-3 to TRBJ1-5; D gene unclear. The CDR3 spans 13 residues. Germline V gives CDR1 MNHEY, CDR2 SVGEGT. V was pared by 6 bases and J by 5 bases, with 11 bases between. CDR3 bases: TGTGCCAGCAGCTTACAGAGAGATCAGCCCCAGCATTTT. Its protein product is CASSLQRDQPQHF.

This chain links TRBV7-3 with TRBJ2-1; 14 bases are a match to TRBD2. Germline CDR1 reads SGHTA; CDR2 reads FQGTGA. Unmatched junction bases numbered 10, after V lost 2 bases and J lost 10 bases. The CDR3 contains 17 residues. The CDR3 DNA reads TGTGCCAGCAGCTTAGACGGGACTAGCGGGAGCCCCAGGGAGCAGTTCTTC. Translating gives CASSLDGTSGSPREQFF.

The chain uses TRBV18 and TRBJ1-3; 10 nucleotides agree with TRBD1. The CDR3 loop spans 16 amino acids. The V gene end was trimmed by 8 bases and the J gene end by 1 base; junction bases not matched to a gene: 8. Germline CDR1 is KGHSH and CDR2 is LQKENI. The CDR3 region is CASTSGTGASGNTIYF. Here the CDR3 DNA reads TGTGCCAGCACTTCCGGGACAGGGGCTTCTGGAAACACCATATATTTT.

To note about this clone: This sample also contains other DNA sequences that code for the same CDR3. The CDR3 here is CASSYRGSYNEQFF. CDR3 DNA sequence: TGTGCCAGCAGTTACCGCGGGAGCTACAATGAGCAGTTCTTC. The chain uses TRBV3-1 (or the pseudogene TRBV3-2) and TRBJ2-1; 7 bases fit TRBD2. The germline V gene has CDR1 LGHDT and CDR2 YNNKEL (reference sequence). The junction had 5 bases not matched to a gene; V was cut back by 6 bases and J by 3 bases. CDR3 length equals 14 residues.

The rearrangement joins TRBV9 to TRBJ2-5, with TRBD2 matching 9 bases. V was clipped by 3 bases and J by 2 bases; unmatched bases: 2. Germline CDR1 SGDLS, CDR2 YYNGEE. The CDR3 contains 14 residues. In nucleotides, the CDR3 is TGTGCCAGCAGCGGGACTAGCGTTCAAGAGACCCAGTACTTC. As protein: CASSGTSVQETQYF. The full variable domain, completed using reference TRBV9 and TRBJ2-5, is DSGVTQTPKHLITATGQRVTLRCSPRSGDLSVYWYQQSLDQGLQFLIQYYNGEERAKGNILERFSAQQFPDLHSELNLSSLELGDSALYFCASSGTSVQETQYFGPGTRLLVL.

The chain couples TRBV15 to TRBJ1-5, with D unclear. V lost 1 base and J 5 bases, leaving 6 bases between the germline ends. This CDR3 comprises 13 residues. Germline lookup yields CDR1 LNHNV and CDR2 YYDKDF (reference sequence). CDR3 DNA sequence: TGTGCCACCAGCAGAGGGAGGGATCAGCCCCAGCATTTT. This translates into CATSRGRDQPQHF.

The V and J genes are TRBV28 and TRBJ1-5; a weak D match, TRBD1 (6 bases). The CDR3 totals 15 residues. Trimming pared 2 bases from V and 7 bases from J, leaving 15 bases between. Per the germline V gene, CDR1 is MDHEN and CDR2 is SYDVKM. The CDR3 DNA sequence: TGTGCCAGCAGTTTAAGAGGTTGGGGGCAACAGCCCCAGCATTTT. This gives the protein CASSLRGWGQQPQHF.